One and the same sample provided the 12 T cell receptor beta chains below, sequenced in a study of long-term antiretroviral therapy in people with HIV. Survey-level immunoSEQ v3.0 assays were run. Sequenced by immunoSEQ multiplex PCR; TCRdb stores in-frame clones only, minus some. The sample comprises fewer than 40,000 clones, more than 80% of which are singletons, and approximately 6% rests with the top ten. The source material was unsorted PBMCs, sampled 3.1 years after starting antiretroviral therapy. The source of these receptors is a woman between 45 and 60 years old with HIV.

The rearrangement uses TRBV30 and TRBJ2-7, with D unresolved. The CDR3 spans 12 residues. Trimming shortened V by 1 base and J by 4 bases, and 8 bases separated the two germline ends. Germline V gene data show CDR1 as GTSNPN and CDR2 as SVGIG (reference sequence). Here the CDR3 reads CAWSESYYEQYF. The DNA of the CDR3 is TGTGCCTGGAGTGAATCCTATTACGAGCAGTACTTC.

The rearrangement joins TRBV19 to TRBJ2-1, with D hard to call. Germline V gene sequence: CDR1 LNHDA, CDR2 SQIVND (reference sequence). The CDR3 extends over 12 amino acids. Trimming pared 6 bases from V and 6 bases from J, leaving 9 bases between. The CDR3 reads CASRGYPNEQFF. The CDR3 DNA sequence: TGTGCCAGTAGAGGATACCCCAATGAGCAGTTCTTC.

This clone turned up a few times. The chain links TRBV6-6 to TRBJ1-1, with no clear D. V lost 6 bases and J lost 2, with 10 bases in between. The CDR3 extends over 13 amino acids. CDR1 is MNHNY and CDR2 is SVGAGI in the germline V gene (reference sequence). CDR3 in amino acids: CASSQDLNTEAFF. The CDR3, as DNA: TGTGCCAGCAGCCAAGACTTAAACACTGAAGCTTTCTTT.

V is TRBV7-9 and J is TRBJ1-1; D is undetermined. The CDR3 totals 11 residues. Germline V CDR1 and CDR2: SEHNR, FQNEAQ (reference sequence). The V and J ends lost 3 bases and 5 bases respectively, with 4 bases between them. The CDR3 here is CASSFKTEAFF. CDR3 nucleotides: TGTGCCAGCAGCTTTAAGACTGAAGCTTTCTTT.

The J gene is TRBJ2-7, the V gene TRBV6-5, with TRBD1 matching over 7 bases. Germline CDR1 is MNHEY and CDR2 is SVGAGI. The CDR3 runs 16 residues. Germline trimming cut 4 bases from V and 4 bases from J; bases unmatched to any gene: 13. CDR3 sequence reads: CASSSGGASFFYEQYF. The CDR3 coding sequence is TGTGCCAGCAGTTCAGGGGGAGCGTCTTTCTTTTACGAGCAGTACTTC.

The chain recombines TRBV9 with TRBJ2-7; TRBD2 aligns across 7 bases. V shed 0 bases and J 1 base; nucleotides not matched to a gene: 4. The germline CDR1 and CDR2 sequences are SGDLS and YYNGEE. The CDR3 length is 15 residues. CDR3: CASSVGASGSYEQYF. The CDR3 DNA is TGTGCCAGCAGCGTAGGGGCTAGCGGATCCTACGAGCAGTACTTC.

The chain recombines TRBV30 with TRBJ2-3; TRBD2 aligns across 8 bases. Germline CDR1 GTSNPN, CDR2 SVGIG (reference sequence). V shed 2 bases and J 0 bases; nucleotides not matched to a gene: 10. The CDR3 sequence is 17 residues long. Here the CDR3 reads CAWSHRTGGVSTDTQYF. In nucleotides, the CDR3 is TGTGCCTGGAGTCACCGCACGGGGGGGGTTAGCACAGATACGCAGTATTTT.

This rearrangement joins TRBV18 to TRBJ2-6; the match to TRBD1 covers 10 bases. Germline CDR1 and CDR2: KGHSH and LQKENI. CDR3 length: 17 amino acids. V trimming: 2 bases; J trimming: 0 bases; junction bases outside the gene matches: 1. DNA for the CDR3: TGTGCCAGCTCACCAAGGGACAGGGGCTCTGGGGCCAACGTCCTGACTTTC. Its protein is CASSPRDRGSGANVLTF.

J is TRBJ2-7 and V is TRBV27; 8 bases are a match to TRBD2. The length of the CDR3 is 14 residues. The junction had 4 bases not matched to a gene; V was cut back by 3 bases and J by 3 bases. The germline V gene encodes CDR1 MNHEY and CDR2 SMNVEV (reference sequence). CDR3 sequence reads: CASSFQRGFYEQYF. For the CDR3, the DNA is TGTGCCAGCAGTTTCCAGCGGGGGTTCTACGAGCAGTACTTC.

The table lists this clone with a count of one. The chain joins TRBV29-1 to TRBJ2-7, with TRBD1 matching 8 bases. CDR3 size: 14 residues. Trimming cost V 5 bases and J 10 bases; bases outside gene matches: 16. Germline V gene data show CDR1 as SQVTM and CDR2 as ANQGSEA. The CDR3 reads CSVITHGQGANQYF. The CDR3 DNA is TGCAGCGTTATTACCCATGGACAGGGTGCTAATCAGTACTTC.

This clone has only a few counts. This chain uses TRBV20-1 with TRBJ1-2, with no clear D. Trimming left V 5 bases short and J 8 bases short, with 6 bases between. Germline V gene data show CDR1 as DFQATT and CDR2 as SNEGSKA (reference sequence). The CDR3 is 9 residues long. In nucleotides, the CDR3 is TGCAGTGCTCCTGACGGCTACACCTTC. Protein product: CSAPDGYTF.

The gene calls are TRBV5-6 and TRBJ1-1; 8 nucleotides match TRBD1. The length of the CDR3 is 16 residues. Germline CDR1 reads SGHDT; CDR2 reads YYEEEE. V was pared by 1 base and J by 1 base, with 6 bases of the junction left unmatched. The CDR3, as DNA: TGTGCCAGCAGCTTGCTGGGGACAGGAGGGAACACTGAAGCTTTCTTT. Amino acids: CASSLLGTGGNTEAFF.